This note documents a single T cell receptor beta chain sequence. The antigen it recognizes is unknown. No much larger clonotype is one base removed from it; base qualities were not supplied. Receptors were amplified or captured by the immunoSEQ multiplex PCR assay. Under the source paper's analysis protocol: A statistical classification framework was built to diagnose cytomegalovirus status from the catalog of TCR beta chain sequences. TCRdb holds this immuneACCESS table with in-frame rearrangements only. Some clones are missing; in checked studies, unresolved V genes explain under half, and the rest has no known cause. V and J calls and clone size are those listed in that table; D and trimming were worked out from the DNA. The sample yields 140,000 to 150,000 clones; roughly 89% were counted once. Clones ranked in the top ten supply 3.5% to 5% of the sample. These data belong to a study of cytomegalovirus exposure and HLA in healthy donors (dated by TCRdb to 2016 to 2017). Looking at the study overall: The approximately 710 repertoires of the first cohort and the roughly 110 validation repertoires were produced on the same platform, according to a later analysis. The aim of the study was to test whether cataloging public T cell receptors could identify signatures of past pathogen exposure. Besides the first cohort of 500 to 700 subjects, a separate validation cohort made up of 90 to 150 different subjects was used. To predict cytomegalovirus infection status, the study brought together high-throughput TCR immunosequencing, statistical association of individual TCRs with disease status, and machine learning.

The CDR3 numbers 15 residues from cysteine through phenylalanine. The kept DNA is CDR3 alone, 45 bases in frame from the first base. Sequences SGHDT (CDR1) and YYEEEE (CDR2) are obtained from the germline V gene. V trim: 4 bases; J trim: 4 bases; unmatched bases: 8. Separate from the roughly 650-subject first cohort, the validation cohort of some 130 subjects was the group to which the donors belonged. Overall study results and their limits: The study listed 164 TCR beta chains as associated with cytomegalovirus. A few of the identified cytomegalovirus-associated TCR beta chains were confirmed in vitro to be specific for cytomegalovirus antigens. A later analysis found that TCRs clustered in the first cohort also tended to co-occur in the 100 to 150 validation repertoires, with more than 90% of cluster scores above 0. A later analysis had no HLA typing for the validation cohort, so co-occurrence there was scored across all 110 or so repertoires. In both the original and validation cohorts, the classifier was reported to diagnose cytomegalovirus status with high specificity and sensitivity. The authors suggested that the approach could potentially be generalized to other disease states and immunological phenotypes. While some public TCRs were present in many individuals, most TCR sequences turned up only very rarely across donors.

Sequencing input: PBMCs. This clonotype was sampled from a man between 18 and 35 years old in good health and CMV-seropositive. The rearrangement combines TRBV5-6 with TRBJ1-3; the junction holds 7 bases that match TRBD1. CDR3 protein: CASSPITGVGNTIYF. In nucleotides, the sequence is TGTGCCAGCAGCCCTATAACAGGGGTAGGAAACACCATATATTTT.